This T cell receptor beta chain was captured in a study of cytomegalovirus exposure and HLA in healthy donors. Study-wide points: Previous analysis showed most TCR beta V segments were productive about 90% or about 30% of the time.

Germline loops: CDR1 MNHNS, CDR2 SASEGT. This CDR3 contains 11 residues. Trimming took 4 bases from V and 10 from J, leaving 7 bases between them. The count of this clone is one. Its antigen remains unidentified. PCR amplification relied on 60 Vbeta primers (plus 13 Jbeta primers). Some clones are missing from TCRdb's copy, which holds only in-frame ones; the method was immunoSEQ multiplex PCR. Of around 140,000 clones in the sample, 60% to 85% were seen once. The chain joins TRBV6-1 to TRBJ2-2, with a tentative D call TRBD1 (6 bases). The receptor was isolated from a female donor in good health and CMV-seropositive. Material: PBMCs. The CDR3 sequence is CASSGQVELFF. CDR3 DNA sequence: TGTGCCAGCAGTGGACAGGTGGAGCTGTTTTTT.